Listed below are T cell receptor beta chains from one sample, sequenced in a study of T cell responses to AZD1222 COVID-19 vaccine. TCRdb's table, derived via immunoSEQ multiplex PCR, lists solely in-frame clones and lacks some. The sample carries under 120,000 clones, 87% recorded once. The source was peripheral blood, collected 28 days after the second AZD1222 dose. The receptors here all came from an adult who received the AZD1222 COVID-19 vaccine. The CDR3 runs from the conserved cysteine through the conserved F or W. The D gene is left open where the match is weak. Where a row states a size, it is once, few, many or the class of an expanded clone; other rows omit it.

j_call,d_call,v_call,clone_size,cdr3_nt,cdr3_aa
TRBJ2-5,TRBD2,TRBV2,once,TGTGCCAGCCTGTACGGCGGGAGGGCCGGGGGGCAAGAGACCCAGTACTTC,CASLYGGRAGGQETQYF
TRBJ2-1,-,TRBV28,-,TGTGCCAGCAGTTTAAGTGGGACCTACAATGAGCAGTTCTTC,CASSLSGTYNEQFF
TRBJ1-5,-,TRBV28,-,TGTGCCAGCAGCTCAGCTGAGTTTAGTCAGCCCCAGCATTTT,CASSSAEFSQPQHF
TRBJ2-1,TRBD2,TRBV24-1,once,TGTGCCACCCCTAGCGGGAGGGGGTTTAGAAATAATGAGCAGTTCTTC,CATPSGRGFRNNEQFF
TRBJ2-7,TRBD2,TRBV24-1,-,TGTGCCACCAGTCCTTCCCACGGGAGGTACGAGCAGTACTTC,CATSPSHGRYEQYF
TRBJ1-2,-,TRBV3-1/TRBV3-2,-,TGTGCCAGCAGCCAAAGGGGGAACTATGGCTACACCTTC,CASSQRGNYGYTF
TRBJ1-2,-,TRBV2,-,TGTGCCAGCAGTGCCGTCCCCTCCCTTTTAGGCTACACCTTC,CASSAVPSLLGYTF
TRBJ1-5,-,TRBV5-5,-,TGTGCCAGCATCACCACCCCGTACAGTAATCAGCCCCAGCATTTT,CASITTPYSNQPQHF
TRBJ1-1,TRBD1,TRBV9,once,TGTGCCAGCAGCGTCAACGACAGGGGGAGCGCTTTCTTT,CASSVNDRGSAFF
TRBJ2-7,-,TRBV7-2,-,TGTGCCAGCAGCTCGGACTGGAAATACGAGCAGTACTTC,CASSSDWKYEQYF
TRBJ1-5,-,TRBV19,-,TGTGCCAGTAGTATGGTCAGGGGTATAAGGAATCAGCCCCAGCATTTT,CASSMVRGIRNQPQHF
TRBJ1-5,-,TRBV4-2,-,TGTGCCAGCAGCCTTTCGGGGGGGCAGAGCAATCAGCCCCAGCATTTT,CASSLSGGQSNQPQHF
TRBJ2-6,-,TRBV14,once,TGTGCCAGCAGCCAATTTGCTCTCGTATCCGGGGCCAACGTCCTGACTTTC,CASSQFALVSGANVLTF
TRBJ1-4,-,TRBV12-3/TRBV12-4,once,TGTGCCAGCAGTACCCGGGCTAATGAAAAACTGTTTTTT,CASSTRANEKLFF
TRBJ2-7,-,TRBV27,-,TGTGCCAGCAGTTTTAACGGCAGGGTCCCCAAGCAGTACTTC,CASSFNGRVPKQYF
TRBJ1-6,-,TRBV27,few,TGTGCCAGCAGTTTAGACAGAAGGAGCTCCTATAATTCACCCCTCCACTTT,CASSLDRRSSYNSPLHF
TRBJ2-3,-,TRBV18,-,TGTGCCAGCTCACCCAGTGATGATACGCAGTATTTT,CASSPSDDTQYF
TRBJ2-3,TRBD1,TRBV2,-,TGTGCCAGCATTCCCGGCCGGGACAGGGTGTTAGATACGCAGTATTTT,CASIPGRDRVLDTQYF
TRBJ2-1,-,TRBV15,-,TGTGCCACCAGCCTACTCAAGCGGTCTTTACATGAGCAGTTCTTC,CATSLLKRSLHEQFF
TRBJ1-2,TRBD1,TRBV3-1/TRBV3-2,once,TGTGCCAGCAGCCAAGCCGGACAGGGGCACACCTTC,CASSQAGQGHTF
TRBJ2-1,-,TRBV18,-,TGTGCCAGCTCACCAGTTCGGCCTAGCTCCTACAATGAGCAGTTCTTC,CASSPVRPSSYNEQFF
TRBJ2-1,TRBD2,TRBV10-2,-,TGCGCCAGCAGTGTGAGCGGGGGACGGACTAATGAGCAGTTCTTC,CASSVSGGRTNEQFF
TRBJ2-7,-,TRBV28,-,TGTGCCAGCCAGACGGTTTCAAGCTCCTACGAGCAGTACTTC,CASQTVSSSYEQYF
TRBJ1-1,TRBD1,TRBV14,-,TGTGCCAGCAGCCATCCGGGACAGGGGTCCCGAGCCTTCGAAGCTTTCTTT,CASSHPGQGSRAFEAFF
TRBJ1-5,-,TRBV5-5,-,TGTGCCAGCAGCTTGGCCCTTGCCTTCAATCAGCCCCAGCATTTT,CASSLALAFNQPQHF
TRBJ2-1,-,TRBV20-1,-,TGCAGTGCTAGTGGGGCTAGCCGCAGCTCCTACAATGAGCAGTTCTTC,CSASGASRSSYNEQFF
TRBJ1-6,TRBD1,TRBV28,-,TGTGCCAGCAGTTTAGGGGACAGGGGTTCACCCCTCCACTTT,CASSLGDRGSPLHF
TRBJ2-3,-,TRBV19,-,TGTGCCAGTAGTATATCAGGGAGCACAGATACGCAGTATTTT,CASSISGSTDTQYF
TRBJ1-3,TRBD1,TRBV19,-,TGTGCCAGTAGTCCACAGGGGACCGGAAACACCATATATTTT,CASSPQGTGNTIYF
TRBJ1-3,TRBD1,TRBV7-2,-,TGTGCCAGCAGCCTACGATCCCAGGGGGCTGAGGGAAACACCATATATTTT,CASSLRSQGAEGNTIYF
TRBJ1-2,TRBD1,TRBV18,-,TGTGCCAGCTCACGAGATCAGGGGGCGCGGTATGGCTACACCTTC,CASSRDQGARYGYTF
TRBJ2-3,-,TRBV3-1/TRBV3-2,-,TGTGCCAGCAGCCAAGATCCTCGTAGCACAGATACGCAGTATTTT,CASSQDPRSTDTQYF
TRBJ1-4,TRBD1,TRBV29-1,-,TGCAGCGTCGCTACTTTCACAGGGGTGACTAATGAAAAACTGTTTTTT,CSVATFTGVTNEKLFF
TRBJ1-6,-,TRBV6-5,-,TGTGCCAGCAGGGGGCTTGGGGATTCACCCCTCCACTTT,CASRGLGDSPLHF
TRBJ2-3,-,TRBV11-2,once,TGTGCCAGCAGCTTACCCGTTACAGATACGCAGTATTTT,CASSLPVTDTQYF
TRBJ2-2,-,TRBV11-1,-,TGTGCCAGCAGCTTTTTTACCGGGGAGCTGTTTTTT,CASSFFTGELFF
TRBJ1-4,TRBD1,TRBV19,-,TGTGCCAGTACCGAAGACAGGGGGCATTCAGATGAAAAACTGTTTTTT,CASTEDRGHSDEKLFF
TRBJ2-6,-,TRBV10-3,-,TGTGCCATCAGTTTCCAGGGAACTGGGGCCAACGTCCTGACTTTC,CAISFQGTGANVLTF
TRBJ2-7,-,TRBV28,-,TGTGCCAGCAGTTTGAGTCCAGGTCCCTACGAGCAGTACTTC,CASSLSPGPYEQYF
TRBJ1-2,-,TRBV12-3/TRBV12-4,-,TGTGCCAGCGGTAGACAGTCAAACTATGGCTACACCTTC,CASGRQSNYGYTF